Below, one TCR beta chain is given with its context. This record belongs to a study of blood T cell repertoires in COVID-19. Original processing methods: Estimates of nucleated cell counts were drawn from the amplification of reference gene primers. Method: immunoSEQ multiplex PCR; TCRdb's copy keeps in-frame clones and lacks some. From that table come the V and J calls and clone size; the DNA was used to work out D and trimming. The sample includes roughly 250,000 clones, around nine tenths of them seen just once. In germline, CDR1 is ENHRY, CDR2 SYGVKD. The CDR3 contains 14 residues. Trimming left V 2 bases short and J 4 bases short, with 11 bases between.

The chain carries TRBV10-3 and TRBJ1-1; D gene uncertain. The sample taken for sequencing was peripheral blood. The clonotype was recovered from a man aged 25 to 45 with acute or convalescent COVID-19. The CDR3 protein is CAISESSEATEAFF. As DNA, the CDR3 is TGTGCCATCAGTGAGAGTAGCGAAGCCACTGAAGCTTTCTTT.